The 27 T cell receptor beta chains in this list originate from one sample, sequenced in a study of T cells in Graves' hyperthyroidism and ophthalmopathy (dated by TCRdb to the late 2010s). Library creation used multiplex PCR. This sample was sequenced with an Illumina HiSeq 2000. The TCR beta CDR3 regions were amplified from RNA transcripts. A first-round RT-PCR of the TCR CDR3 used the HTBI primer set with the Qiagen OneStep RT-PCR kit. TCRdb's own reprocessing of the public reads used fastp at Q25 and MiXCR and kept productive beta chains. All rows with the same CDR3 protein become a single entry with the most common DNA and genes. A total of more than 500,000 distinct CDR3 sequences appear in this sample, around 15% of them only once. The ten most abundant clones make up approximately 15% of the sample. The sequencing input was blood. All receptors come from a middle-aged woman with Graves' hyperthyroidism.

This clonotype was detected ten times or more. CDR3 DNA sequence: TGCAGTGCAAGAAATCCGATGACAGATACGCAGTATTTT. Translated: CSARNPMTDTQYF. The chain links TRBV20-1 to TRBJ2-3; D not resolved. Trimming cost V 6 bases and J 3 bases, with 13 bases left between them. The CDR3 extends over 13 amino acids. Per the germline V gene, CDR1 is DFQATT and CDR2 is SNEGSKA (reference sequence).

This clonotype was recorded many times. This chain joins TRBV2 and TRBJ1-3; D is perhaps TRBD1 (6 bases). The CDR3 totals 14 residues. V was clipped by 4 bases and J by 0 bases, with 7 bases between them. The germline V gene has CDR1 SNHLY and CDR2 FYNNEI. The CDR3 is CASSGGGSGNTIYF. The DNA for the CDR3 is TGTGCCAGCAGTGGAGGGGGCTCTGGAAACACCATATATTTT. Full variable domain (missing parts from reference TRBV2 and TRBJ1-3): EPEVTQTPSHQVTQMGQEVILRCVPISNHLYFYWYRQILGQKVEFLVSFYNNEISEKSEIFDDQFSVERPDGSNFTLKIRSTKLEDSAMYFCASSGGGSGNTIYFGEGSWLTVV.

The rearrangement links TRBV14 to TRBJ2-7; 13 nucleotides match TRBD2. Per the germline V gene, CDR1 is SGHDN and CDR2 is FVKESK. The CDR3 extends over 17 amino acids. V was pared by 10 bases and J by 3 bases, with 15 bases of the junction left unmatched. The DNA for the CDR3 is TGTGCCAAAAGGACTAGCGGGAGAGAGGGGGAGTTCTACGAGCAGTACTTC. Its protein is CAKRTSGREGEFYEQYF.

This clonotype came up many times. This chain uses TRBV20-1 with TRBJ2-5, with no clear D. V lost 2 bases, J lost 9 bases, and 13 bases lay in between. The CDR3 loop spans 12 amino acids. CDR1 is DFQATT and CDR2 is SNEGSKA in the germline V gene (reference sequence). CDR3 DNA: TGCAGTGCTAGAAAAGACCCAGTGGCCCAGTACTTC. As protein: CSARKDPVAQYF.

This clonotype has a count of ten or more. The chain couples TRBV11-2 to TRBJ2-7, with D perhaps assigned TRBD1 or TRBD2 (5 bases each). CDR1 is SGHAT and CDR2 is FQNNGV in the germline V gene. This CDR3 contains 17 residues. V lost 3 bases and J 1 base, leaving 19 bases between the germline ends. CDR3 loop: CASSFPKGRTSSYEQYF. For the CDR3, the DNA is TGTGCCAGCAGCTTTCCTAAGGGACGGACCTCATCCTACGAGCAGTACTTC.

This clonotype was counted a few times. V is TRBV11-2 and J is TRBJ2-5; no firm D call. Trimming removed 1 base from V and 4 bases from J, with 10 bases in between. Germline CDR1 SGHAT, CDR2 FQNNGV. This CDR3 spans 14 amino acids. CDR3 DNA: TGTGCCAGCAGCTTAGGGCCCCGGGCAGAGACCCAGTACTTC. Amino acid sequence: CASSLGPRAETQYF.

This clonotype was found once. J is TRBJ2-3 and V is TRBV20-1; weak D call: TRBD2 (6 bases). V was pared by 1 base and J by 1 base, with 18 bases between. Germline V gene sequence: CDR1 DFQATT, CDR2 SNEGSKA (reference sequence). The CDR3 is 17 residues long. Here the CDR3 DNA reads TGCAGTGCTAGAGTTTCGGGCGGGGTAGGGGGCACAGATACGCAGTATTTT. Translation: CSARVSGGVGGTDTQYF.

This clonotype has at least ten counts. The junction differs from germline at one of its ends, possibly a read error. The chain recombines TRBV4-2 with TRBJ2-1; 7 bases agree with TRBD1. Germline V lookup: CDR1 LGHNA, CDR2 YNFKEQ. The CDR3 loop spans 15 amino acids. Here the CDR3 DNA reads TGTGCCAGCAGTCAAGACAGGGCATCCTACAATGAGCAGTTCTTC. It encodes CASSQDRASYNEQFF.

This clonotype was counted at least ten times. The V and J genes are TRBV11-2 and TRBJ2-5; 8 bases are a match to TRBD2. Looked up from germline, CDR1 is SGHAT and CDR2 is FQNNGV. The CDR3 consists of 16 residues. V trimming: 1 base; J trimming: 7 bases; junction bases outside the gene matches: 11. In nucleotides, the CDR3 is TGTGCCAGCAGCTTAGTGATTGAGCGGGGGCCGGGGACCCAGTACTTC. Residues: CASSLVIERGPGTQYF. Variable domain in full (rest from reference TRBV11-2 and TRBJ2-5): EAGVAQSPRYKIIEKRQSVAFWCNPISGHATLYWYQQILGQGPKLLIQFQNNGVVDDSQLPKDRFSAERLKGVDSTLKIQPAKLEDSAVYLCASSLVIERGPGTQYFGPGTRLLVL.

The table lists this clonotype with many counts. The CDR3 DNA sequence: TGTGCCAGCAGTGAAAGTACAGCCCAGTTAGGAGAGCAGTACTTC. It specifies CASSESTAQLGEQYF. The chain carries TRBV2 and TRBJ2-7; D gene uncertain. CDR3 length: 15 residues. V gave up 2 bases and J gave up 7 bases, with 18 bases separating them. Germline V gene lookup returns CDR1 SNHLY and CDR2 FYNNEI.

In its sample, this clonotype was seen a few times. The CDR3 region has the DNA TGTGCCAGCAGCGCGACTAGCGGGAAAGAGACCCAGTACTTC. This translates into CASSATSGKETQYF. The chain uses TRBV9 and TRBJ2-5; 11 nucleotides match TRBD2. Germline lookup yields CDR1 SGDLS and CDR2 YYNGEE. This CDR3 has 14 residues. The V and J ends lost 3 bases and 3 bases, in that order; junction bases with no gene match: 1.

A few counts support this clonotype. The rearrangement uses TRBV28 and TRBJ1-4; D gene unclear. The CDR3 totals 15 residues. Germline V lookup: CDR1 MDHEN, CDR2 SYDVKM. Trimming pared 8 bases from V and 4 bases from J, leaving 17 bases between. As DNA, the CDR3 is TGTGCCAGCCGTGGACGAGGTTCATATAATGAAAAACTGTTTTTT. Translation: CASRGRGSYNEKLFF.

J is TRBJ2-7 and V is TRBV30, with TRBD2 identical over 8 bases. V shed 4 bases, J shed 4 bases, and the junction held 12 bases outside the gene matches. The CDR3 runs 15 residues. The germline V gene has CDR1 GTSNPN and CDR2 SVGIG (reference sequence). As DNA, the CDR3 is TGTGCCTGGAAGAACCCCTCCGGGACTAGTTACGAGCAGTACTTC. Translation gives CAWKNPSGTSYEQYF.

The rearrangement joins TRBV7-6 to TRBJ2-3; 7 positions agree with TRBD2. Trimming at V came to 5 bases and at J to 0 bases, leaving 14 bases not matched to a gene. Germline-derived CDR1 and CDR2 are SGHVS and FNYEAQ. This CDR3 has 18 residues. Here the CDR3 DNA reads TGTGCCAGCAGCCGAATAGGGGCAAGCGGGGCTAGCACAGATACGCAGTATTTT. Amino acid sequence: CASSRIGASGASTDTQYF.

This clonotype was detected ten times or more. The V call is TRBV18, the J call TRBJ1-2; 7 positions match TRBD1. Germline trimming cut 0 bases from V and 3 bases from J; bases unmatched to any gene: 4. The CDR3 is 15 amino acids. CDR1 and CDR2 from the germline V gene are KGHSH and LQKENI. The CDR3 DNA is TGTGCCAGCTCACCACCGGACAGGACTTACTATGGCTACACCTTC. This gives the protein CASSPPDRTYYGYTF.

This clonotype was observed once. The genes are TRBV29-1 and TRBJ2-1, with D perhaps TRBD1 (6 bases). The V gene's germline CDR1 is SQVTM and CDR2 ANQGSEA. The CDR3 is made up of 14 amino acids. The germline V and J ends were trimmed by 5 bases and 8 bases, with 19 bases remaining between them. CDR3 residues: CSVLRQARGDEQFF. CDR3 bases: TGCAGCGTTCTTCGACAGGCTCGTGGCGATGAGCAGTTCTTC.

There are many counts of this clonotype. CDR3 amino acids: CASRPTGWGNEKLFF. CDR3 nucleotide sequence: TGTGCCAGCAGACCTACAGGGTGGGGTAATGAAAAACTGTTTTTT. The chain recombines TRBV12-3 or TRBV12-4 with TRBJ1-4; the D gene is possibly TRBD1 (6 bases). The CDR3 runs 15 residues. Deletions cut 6 bases from V and 4 bases from J, with 15 bases between.

Ten or more counts support this clonotype. The chain combines TRBV30 with TRBJ2-7; 8 bases align to TRBD1. The germline V gene has CDR1 GTSNPN and CDR2 SVGIG (reference sequence). The CDR3 totals 15 residues. V was pared by 2 bases and J by 2 bases, with 8 bases of the junction left unmatched. CDR3 in amino acids: CAWSPWTGLTYEQYF. The CDR3 DNA is TGTGCCTGGAGTCCCTGGACAGGGCTCACCTACGAGCAGTACTTC.

This clonotype was counted many times. The genes are TRBV12-3 or TRBV12-4 and TRBJ2-2, with TRBD1 matching over 9 bases. The CDR3 is made up of 15 amino acids. Trimming removed 11 bases from V and 4 bases from J; junction bases left unmatched: 11. The CDR3 protein is CAGLVGTGITGELFF. The CDR3 DNA follows: TGTGCCGGACTAGTAGGGACAGGGATCACCGGGGAGCTGTTTTTT.

This clonotype was seen many times. The rearrangement joins TRBV6-1 to TRBJ2-3; D not certain. The germline CDR1 and CDR2 sequences are MNHNS and SASEGT. V was trimmed by 7 bases and J by 0 bases, leaving 14 bases between them. The CDR3 totals 15 residues. CDR3 in amino acids: CASNLNLDSTDTQYF. CDR3 DNA sequence: TGTGCCAGCAACCTCAACCTCGACAGCACAGATACGCAGTATTTT.

This clonotype was observed many times. The chain recombines TRBV20-1 with TRBJ2-5; 7 bases align to TRBD1. V shed 3 bases, J shed 1 base, and the junction held 5 bases outside the gene matches. The germline V gene has CDR1 DFQATT and CDR2 SNEGSKA (reference sequence). The CDR3 consists of 14 residues. This chain's CDR3 is CSASWGQRQETQYF. CDR3 DNA sequence: TGCAGTGCTAGTTGGGGACAGCGCCAAGAGACCCAGTACTTC.

This clonotype was counted ten times or more. This chain joins TRBV28 and TRBJ2-7; TRBD1 aligns across 7 bases. There are 15 residues in the CDR3. V was pared by 5 bases and J by 3 bases, with 10 bases of the junction left unmatched. The germline V gene has CDR1 MDHEN and CDR2 SYDVKM. The CDR3, as DNA: TGTGCCAGCAGTCCACCAGGGACAGTCATCTACGAGCAGTACTTC. It specifies CASSPPGTVIYEQYF.

This clonotype has ten or more counts. The chain couples TRBV28 to TRBJ2-7; 10 bases map to TRBD1. The junction had 9 bases not matched to a gene; V was cut back by 5 bases and J by 5 bases. The CDR3 is 15 amino acids. Germline CDR1 is MDHEN and CDR2 is SYDVKM. The CDR3 DNA follows: TGTGCCAGCAGTACGGCCGGGACAGGGGCCCACGAGCAGTACTTC. As protein: CASSTAGTGAHEQYF.

This clonotype was detected a few times. The gene calls are TRBV30 and TRBJ1-2; maybe TRBD1 (6 bases). This CDR3 comprises 13 residues. Germline V gene sequence: CDR1 GTSNPN, CDR2 SVGIG (reference sequence). Between the trimmed V and J ends, which lost 2 bases and 8 bases, there was a span of 15 bases. CDR3 protein: CAWSWAGEEGYTF. CDR3 nucleotides: TGTGCCTGGAGTTGGGCAGGGGAGGAAGGCTACACCTTC.

This clonotype was found many times. The rearrangement uses TRBV13 and TRBJ2-4, with D unresolved. V dropped 4 bases and J dropped 0 bases, with 10 bases sitting between them. Germline values: CDR1 PRHDT, CDR2 FYEKMQ (reference sequence). The CDR3 extends over 15 amino acids. The CDR3 region is CASSSTRPAKNIQYF. The CDR3 DNA reads as TGTGCCAGCAGCTCGACCCGTCCAGCCAAAAACATTCAGTACTTC.

This clonotype was picked up many times. The chain links TRBV7-3 to TRBJ2-3; a possible D gene is TRBD2 (5 bases). V was shortened by 5 bases and J by 1 base, with 16 bases between the two germline ends. CDR1 and CDR2 (germline): SGHTA, FQGTGA. CDR3 length: 16 amino acids. The CDR3: CASSPGLQRGTDTQYF. CDR3 nucleotide sequence: TGTGCCAGCAGCCCAGGACTCCAAAGGGGCACAGATACGCAGTATTTT.

Ten or more counts support this clonotype. CDR3 bases: TGCAGTGCTAGAGATGGGCGTGGCTCCTACGAGCAGTACTTC. Translation gives CSARDGRGSYEQYF. The J gene is TRBJ2-7, the V gene TRBV20-1; D gene unclear. CDR3 length: 14 residues. Germline CDR1 is DFQATT and CDR2 is SNEGSKA (reference sequence). V lost 0 bases and J lost 0, with 9 bases in between.